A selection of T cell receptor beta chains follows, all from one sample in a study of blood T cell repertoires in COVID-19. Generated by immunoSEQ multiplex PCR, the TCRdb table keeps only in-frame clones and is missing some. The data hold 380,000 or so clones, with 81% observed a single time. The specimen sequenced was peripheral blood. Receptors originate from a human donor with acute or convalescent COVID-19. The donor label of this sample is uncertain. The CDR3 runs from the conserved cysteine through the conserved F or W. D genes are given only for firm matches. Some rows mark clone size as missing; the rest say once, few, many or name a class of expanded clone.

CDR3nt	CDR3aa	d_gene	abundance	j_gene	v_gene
TGCGCCAGCGGGACAGGGCGGTCTGGGGCCAACGTCCTGACTTTC	CASGTGRSGANVLTF	TRBD1	.	TRBJ2-6	TRBV5-1
TGTGCCAGCACCGTGAGGGGAGGGGCGGCTGAAGCTTTCTTT	CASTVRGGAAEAFF	.	.	TRBJ1-1	TRBV5-6
TGTGCCAGCAGCGCCCCCGGGACAGGGCTACGCGGCTACACCTTC	CASSAPGTGLRGYTF	TRBD1	.	TRBJ1-2	TRBV7-9
TGTGCCAGCAGCCGACAAGGACAGGGGGCGTTCGAGCAGTACTTC	CASSRQGQGAFEQYF	TRBD1	.	TRBJ2-7	TRBV6-5
TGTGCCAGCACGAACAGGGGAAACACTGAAGCTTTCTTT	CASTNRGNTEAFF	TRBD1	.	TRBJ1-1	TRBV6-5
TGTGCCAGTAGAGACACCGGGACAGGGCCCGGGGAGCTGTTTTTT	CASRDTGTGPGELFF	TRBD1	.	TRBJ2-2	TRBV19
TGTGCCAGCAGCCCCCCCCCGGCAGATACGCAGTATTTT	CASSPPPADTQYF	.	.	TRBJ2-3	TRBV6-5
TGTGCCAGCAGCTCCGGGACAGGGCGTGGAGGCGAGCAGTACTTC	CASSSGTGRGGEQYF	TRBD1	.	TRBJ2-7	TRBV11-2
TGTGCCAGCAGCCATCGCCGGCGGGCTAGCGGGGATAATGAGCAGTTCTTC	CASSHRRRASGDNEQFF	TRBD2	few	TRBJ2-1	TRBV4-2
TGTGCCAGCACCCATGGGCTTGCTGGGAGGGCGAACACTGAAGCTTTCTTT	CASTHGLAGRANTEAFF	.	.	TRBJ1-1	TRBV3-1/TRBV3-2
TGTGCCTGGAGTGTATTAAGAGCCGGGGAGCTGTTTTTT	CAWSVLRAGELFF	.	.	TRBJ2-2	TRBV30
TGTGCCAGCAGCCCGTCGTGGTGGCAGGGGGAAGCTTTCTTT	CASSPSWWQGEAFF	.	.	TRBJ1-1	TRBV11-3
TGTGCCAGCAGCCAAGATATAACGACTAGTCAGTACTTC	CASSQDITTSQYF	.	.	TRBJ2-7	TRBV3-1/TRBV3-2
TGTGCCAGCAGCCAGACTCAACAGGGGACAGATACGCAGTATTTT	CASSQTQQGTDTQYF	TRBD1	.	TRBJ2-3	TRBV14
TGCGCCAGCAGCTTGACGGGCAGGGGATGGGAGACCCAGTACTTC	CASSLTGRGWETQYF	.	.	TRBJ2-5	TRBV5-1
TGTGCCTACCTACTCAGGGGCCGCTCCGCATTAGGTTTCTTT	CAYLLRGRSALGFF	.	.	TRBJ1-1	TRBV30
TGCAGCGTTGCCCAGGGCCAGGGGGCGCAGGCTTTCTTT	CSVAQGQGAQAFF	TRBD1	.	TRBJ1-1	TRBV29-1
TGTGCCAGTAGTATGCGAGGCAATCAGCCCCAGCATTTT	CASSMRGNQPQHF	.	many	TRBJ1-5	TRBV19
TGTGCCAGCAGCTTGGGGGACAGGGTGAGCACCGGGGAGCTGTTTTTT	CASSLGDRVSTGELFF	TRBD1	.	TRBJ2-2	TRBV5-4
TGTGCCTGGAGTCGGGGAGCGGAGTTTGGAAACACCATATATTTT	CAWSRGAEFGNTIYF	.	.	TRBJ1-3	TRBV30
TGTGCCTGGAGTGTACCCGGACAGGGCGTACCCCTCCACTTT	CAWSVPGQGVPLHF	TRBD1	.	TRBJ1-6	TRBV30
TGTGCCAGTAGGCCATCCAGGGGCATGGGTTACGAGCAGTACTTC	CASRPSRGMGYEQYF	.	.	TRBJ2-7	TRBV19
TGTGCCAGCAGCTCGGGGGGCAGGGAAGAGACCCAGTACTTC	CASSSGGREETQYF	.	.	TRBJ2-5	TRBV11-2
TGTGCCAGCAGCTTGAGAGGAGACAGGGTGAACACTGAAGCTTTCTTT	CASSLRGDRVNTEAFF	TRBD1	.	TRBJ1-1	TRBV5-5
TGTGCCTGGAGTGTACTAGGGTTTTCAGATACGCAGTATTTT	CAWSVLGFSDTQYF	.	.	TRBJ2-3	TRBV30
TGTGCCAGCAGCCAAGATCCACGGACTAGCGGCACAGATACGCAGTATTTT	CASSQDPRTSGTDTQYF	TRBD2	.	TRBJ2-3	TRBV14
TGTGCCAGCAACAACAATGGAGGCACGGGCACCGGGGAGCTGTTTTTT	CASNNNGGTGTGELFF	.	.	TRBJ2-2	TRBV7-8
TGTGCCAGCAGACGAGGACAGGCCGCATACGAGCAGTACTTC	CASRRGQAAYEQYF	TRBD1	.	TRBJ2-7	TRBV2
TGTGCCAGCAGCGACTGGAGGAAATCTAGCGGGGGGGAGACCCAGTACTTC	CASSDWRKSSGGETQYF	TRBD2	.	TRBJ2-5	TRBV5-6
TGTGCCAGCAGCGCACACGCCATCGGGGAGGGCTACACCTTC	CASSAHAIGEGYTF	.	few	TRBJ1-2	TRBV7-2
TGTGCCAGCAGTTGGACAGGCAACTCCTATGGCTACACCTTC	CASSWTGNSYGYTF	TRBD1	.	TRBJ1-2	TRBV6-5
TGTGCCAGCAGCTCGACAGAGTATGGCTACACCTTC	CASSSTEYGYTF	.	.	TRBJ1-2	TRBV7-9
TGTGCCAGCAGTGAAGCGGGGGCTGAAAAACTGTTTTTT	CASSEAGAEKLFF	.	.	TRBJ1-4	TRBV6-1
TGTGCCAGCAGCTTGACAGGGACCGTGGGTGGCTACACCTTC	CASSLTGTVGGYTF	.	.	TRBJ1-2	TRBV5-5
TGTGCCAGTAGCATTCAGGTTTCCACAGATACGCAGTATTTT	CASSIQVSTDTQYF	.	.	TRBJ2-3	TRBV19
TGTGCCAGTACCCCTACAGGGGGAACGGAGACCCAGTACTTC	CASTPTGGTETQYF	TRBD1	.	TRBJ2-5	TRBV19
TGTGCCAGCTCACCACCGCTAGCGGGAGGGCCAAAGACCCAGTACTTC	CASSPPLAGGPKTQYF	TRBD2	.	TRBJ2-5	TRBV18
TGTGCCACCAGTCTCAGGGCAACCCCCTACGAGCAGTACTTC	CATSLRATPYEQYF	.	.	TRBJ2-7	TRBV24-1
TGTGCCAGCACGTGGGGGCACGGAAACACCATATATTTT	CASTWGHGNTIYF	.	.	TRBJ1-3	TRBV2
TGTGCCAGCAGCCAATCATCAGGAATCTCCTACGAGCAGTACTTC	CASSQSSGISYEQYF	.	.	TRBJ2-7	TRBV3-1/TRBV3-2
TGTGCCAGCTCACCTGAGGCGGGCCTTAGCAATCAGCCCCAGCATTTT	CASSPEAGLSNQPQHF	.	once	TRBJ1-5	TRBV18